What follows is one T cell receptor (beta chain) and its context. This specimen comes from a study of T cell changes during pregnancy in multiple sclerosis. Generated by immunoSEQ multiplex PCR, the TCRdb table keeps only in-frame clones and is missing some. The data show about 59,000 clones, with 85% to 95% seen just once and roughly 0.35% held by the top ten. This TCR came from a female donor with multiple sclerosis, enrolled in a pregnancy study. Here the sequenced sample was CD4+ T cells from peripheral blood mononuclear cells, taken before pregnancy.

The DNA for the CDR3 is TGCGCCAGCAGCTTGCAGTACGAGCAGTTCTTC. It yields the protein CASSLQYEQFF. This chain connects TRBV5-1 to TRBJ2-1; no clear D gene. The CDR3 runs to 11 residues. Trimming shortened V by 1 base and J by 10 bases, and 6 bases separated the two germline ends. Germline V gene lookup returns CDR1 SGHRS and CDR2 YFSETQ.